This entry describes one T cell receptor (beta chain). The table came from immunoSEQ multiplex PCR; TCRdb's copy has only in-frame clones and leaves some out. The table records about 20,000 clones, 80% to 90% of them present only once. This specimen belongs to a study of T cells in tuberculosis. The germline CDR1 and CDR2 sequences are SQVTM and ANQGSEA. V was trimmed by 6 bases and J by 6 bases, leaving 16 bases between them. The CDR3 totals 13 residues. Sequenced: PBMCs. The TCR originated in a donor aged 10-29 years with latent tuberculosis or without tuberculosis infection. This chain links TRBV29-1 with TRBJ2-3, with D uncertain. In nucleotides, the CDR3 is TGCAGCGTGGAATTGTCTAGTGCTGATACGCAGTATTTT. Protein sequence: CSVELSSADTQYF.